The following is a T cell receptor beta chain sequence with its context. No antigen is known for it. Trimming cost V 6 bases and J 4 bases; bases outside gene matches: 7. The CDR3 has 13 amino acids. The germline V gene has CDR1 DFQATT and CDR2 SNEGSKA (reference sequence). The data were taken from a study of blood T cells in healthy people across ages. Overall study results and limits: Estimated diversity across one million T cells was deemed an underestimate. PBMCs left unsorted prevented a conclusive naive versus antigen-experienced comparison.

RNA extraction gave at least 5.5 micrograms of total RNA per sample. Alongside a J-beta primer mix, a sample-barcoded 5' primer served in a second PCR lasting roughly 7 to 12 cycles. The template-switch adaptor, which had 12 random nucleotides, put a tag on each cDNA molecule. A single record per CDR3 protein comes from TCRdb applying MiXCR to the 5' RACE reads. The table shows roughly 700,000 distinct CDR3 sequences, with approximately 29% occurring only once. The chain links TRBV20-1 to TRBJ2-3, with TRBD1 matching over 7 bases. The sequence was obtained from a woman older than 75 in good health. The sequencing sample was made of blood. The CDR3 reads CSARQGIADTQYF. CDR3 nucleotides: TGCAGTGCCCGACAGGGAATAGCAGATACGCAGTATTTT.